This T cell receptor beta chain was obtained from a study of CXCR3-negative and CXCR3-positive naive CD8 T cells. To note about this clonotype: Its antigen is not known.

Among CD8+ T cells, naive ones were CD45RO-CCR7+CD27+CD95-. CDR1 is LNHNV, CDR2 YYDKDF, per germline (reference sequence). The CDR3 has 15 amino acids. 5' RACE with UMI labels generated the TRB cDNA libraries. TCRdb reprocessed the 5' RACE reads and keeps a single row for each CDR3 protein, giving no DNA. The sample shows roughly 110,000 distinct CDR3 sequences, and around 0.36% sits with its ten largest clones. Points from the study as a whole: Researchers report CXCR3 expression partially decreased after cryopreservation, with fresh PBMCs used in most assays. CXCR3-positive naive cells had TRB CDR3s that were more hydrophobic than CXCR3-negative naive cells had. CXCR3-negative and CXCR3-positive naive cells shared comparable TRBV-TRBJ usage, but memory cells did not.

The source of this sequence is a human donor in good health. Some clones in this sample may be carry-over from other donors' samples. This chain uses TRBV15 with TRBJ1-4; the D call of TRBD1 rests on TCRdb alone, since no DNA is present to check it. The sequencing sample was made of naive CXCR3+ CD8+ T cells from blood. This sample's subset: CD45RO-CCR7+CD27+CD95- naive CD8+ T cells expressing CXCR3 (TNR3+). The CDR3 loop reads CATSRGDRPNEKLFF.